Listed below are T cell receptor beta chains from one sample, sequenced in a study of T cell responses to AZD1222 COVID-19 vaccine. Assay: immunoSEQ multiplex PCR; the TCRdb copy retains only in-frame clones and omits some. This sample has about 73,000 clones, with about nine tenths found just once. The source material was peripheral blood, sampled on day 0 of AZD1222 vaccination. Receptor source: an adult in good health. CDR3s include the opening cysteine and the closing phenylalanine or tryptophan. The D gene is left open where the match is weak.

>TRBJ2-5|TRBD2|TRBV10-2
TGCGCCAGCAGTCCTACTAGCGGGAAAGAGACCCAGTACTTC
CASSPTSGKETQYF
>TRBJ2-2|-|TRBV2
TGTGCCAGCAGTGAGGCAGCGGGCCTTAACACCGGGGAGCTGTTTTTT
CASSEAAGLNTGELFF
>TRBJ1-1|-|TRBV9
TGTGCCAGCAGCGTAGGGAGGAACACTGAAGCTTTCTTT
CASSVGRNTEAFF
>TRBJ1-5|-|TRBV6-5
TGTGCCAGCAGTTCGACCACCCGGGCCCGCAATCAGCCCCAGCATTTT
CASSSTTRARNQPQHF
>TRBJ1-1|-|TRBV7-2
TGTGCCAGCAGCTTATCAGGGGAGAATAAAGCTTTCTTT
CASSLSGENKAFF
>TRBJ2-7|TRBD2|TRBV19
TGTGCCAGTAGGCTAGCGGGAGGTATCTACGAGCAGTACTTC
CASRLAGGIYEQYF
>TRBJ2-5|-|TRBV27
TGTGCCAGCAGTTTTTCGCGGGGCCAAGAGACCCAGTACTTC
CASSFSRGQETQYF
>TRBJ2-5|-|TRBV5-4
TGTGCCAGCAGCCATTTGACCCTAATAGGGGGGGAGACCCAGTACTTC
CASSHLTLIGGETQYF
>TRBJ2-1|TRBD2|TRBV27
TGTGCCAGCTCGGGGACTAGCGGGGGCCGAAATGAGTTCTTC
CASSGTSGGRNEFF
>TRBJ1-3|-|TRBV7-2
TGTGCCAGCAGCTTAGACCGAGACTCTGGAAACACCATATATTTT
CASSLDRDSGNTIYF